This T cell receptor (beta chain) was recovered during a study of cytomegalovirus exposure and HLA in healthy donors. Study-wide results and limits: Indistinguishability led to the exclusion of some V segments, TRBV6-2 and TRBV6-3 included. Highly shared variants forming one cluster were likely a sequencing artifact. A later analysis appeared to link common viral pathogens to several of the most significant clusters.

Germline V lookup: CDR1 SNHLY, CDR2 FYNNEI. The CDR3 length is 14 residues. The V end was cut by 6 bases, the J end by 0 bases, with 10 bases between. Details on this clone: The antigen remains unidentified.

This PCR relied on a set of 60 Vbeta primers and 13 Jbeta primers. The method was immunoSEQ multiplex PCR; TCRdb's version includes in-frame clones alone and lacks a portion of them. The sample consists of about 150,000 clones, 68% of them appearing once. The sample taken for sequencing was PBMCs. This chain connects TRBV2 to TRBJ2-3, with D tentatively TRBD1 (6 bases). The sequence came from a man aged 60 to 75 in good health and CMV-seronegative. The CDR3 sequence is CASSRGSSTDTQYF. For the CDR3, the DNA is TGTGCCAGCAGCAGGGGCTCTAGCACAGATACGCAGTATTTT.